This T cell receptor (beta chain) was recovered during a study of blood T cell repertoires in COVID-19. Across the study: Nucleic acid was either cDNA or gDNA, and it came from T cells, B-cell-depleted T cells, or PBMCs.

CDR1 and CDR2 (germline): MNHEY, SVGAGI. The CDR3 has 15 residues. The V gene end was trimmed by 7 bases and the J gene end by 4 bases; junction bases not matched to a gene: 12. Original processing notes: The authors estimated nucleated cell counts from reference gene primer amplification. Using immunoSEQ multiplex PCR, the repertoire was profiled, and TCRdb retains in-frame clones only, with some absent. The V and J calls and the clone size are those of that table, but D and trimming were determined from the DNA. Here the sample spans 310,000 or so clones, about 86% being singletons. Sequencing input: peripheral blood. The chain is built from TRBV6-5 and TRBJ2-7; 8 bases agree with TRBD1. This clonotype was obtained from a woman between 50 and 59 years old with acute or convalescent COVID-19. Here the CDR3 DNA reads TGTGCCAGCATTAGGGACAGGCGGCCCCCTTACGAGCAGTACTTC. It encodes CASIRDRRPPYEQYF.